The 10 T cell receptor beta chains presented below share a single source sample, sequenced in a study of T cells after yellow fever vaccination. TCRdb re-called the 5' RACE reads through MiXCR, storing one row per CDR3 protein. The sample contains around 140,000 distinct CDR3 sequences, under 8% of which appear only once. Sequenced material: CD4+ T cells sorted from PBMCs, taken 10 days after the yellow fever booster vaccination. Receptors originate from a man younger than 45 who received the YFV17D yellow fever vaccine.

This clonotype was picked up many times. The rearrangement uses TRBV27 and TRBJ2-7; possibly TRBD1 for D (6 bases). Germline CDR1 reads MNHEY; CDR2 reads SMNVEV (reference sequence). CDR3 length: 13 amino acids. Trimming took 4 bases from V and 7 from J, leaving 14 bases between them. CDR3 loop: CASSWARGREQYF. Here the CDR3 DNA reads TGTGCCAGCAGTTGGGCCAGGGGAAGGGAGCAGTACTTC.

The chain links TRBV5-4 to TRBJ2-5; 9 bases align to TRBD1. CDR1 and CDR2 from the germline V gene are SGHNT and YYREEE (reference sequence). This CDR3 contains 14 residues. The V segment lost 3 bases and the J segment 3 bases; nucleotides outside the gene matches: 3. The chain's CDR3 is CASSYRQGEETQYF. The CDR3 region has the DNA TGTGCCAGCAGCTATCGACAGGGGGAAGAGACCCAGTACTTC. Looking up the rest from reference TRBV5-4 and TRBJ2-5 gives the full variable domain: ETGVTQSPTHLIKTRGQQVTLRCSSQSGHNTVSWYQQALGQGPQFIFQYYREEENGRGNFPPRFSGLQFPNYSSELNVNALELDDSALYLCASSYRQGEETQYFGPGTRLLVL.

This clonotype was counted at least ten times. The chain is built from TRBV7-2 and TRBJ2-5, with TRBD2 matching over 11 bases. J gave up 5 bases and V 8 bases, and 10 bases lay outside the gene matches. The CDR3 is 15 residues long. Germline values: CDR1 SGHTA, CDR2 FQGNSA. CDR3 bases: TGTGCCAGCGCTTCATTAGCGGGAGGGGGGGAGACCCAGTACTTC. Protein sequence: CASASLAGGGETQYF.

This clonotype was counted a few times. The rearrangement uses TRBV7-8 and TRBJ2-7, with 12 bases lining up with TRBD2. J gave up 2 bases and V 4 bases, and 9 bases lay outside the gene matches. CDR1 is SGHVS and CDR2 is FQNEAQ in the germline V gene. This CDR3 is 17 amino acids long. CDR3 nucleotides: TGTGCCAGCAGCTGGCGGACTAGCGGGACAGAAACCTACGAGCAGTACTTC. It translates to CASSWRTSGTETYEQYF.

The V and J genes are TRBV27 and TRBJ2-1, with TRBD2 matching over 7 bases. V trimming: 3 bases; J trimming: 7 bases; junction bases outside the gene matches: 9. CDR3 size: 15 residues. Germline CDR1 is MNHEY and CDR2 is SMNVEV (reference sequence). The CDR3 region is CASSLWEGRYNEQFF. CDR3 DNA sequence: TGTGCCAGCAGTTTGTGGGAGGGCCGTTATAATGAGCAGTTCTTC.

This clonotype was observed a handful of times. The J gene is TRBJ1-5, the V gene TRBV18, with 7 bases identical to TRBD1. The CDR3 is 17 amino acids. Germline V gene lookup returns CDR1 KGHSH and CDR2 LQKENI. J gave up 0 bases and V 2 bases, and 7 bases lay outside the gene matches. The CDR3 protein is CASSPTNRGFSNQPQHF. The CDR3 bases are TGTGCCAGCTCACCAACAAACAGGGGCTTTAGCAATCAGCCCCAGCATTTT.

There are many counts of this clonotype. This chain joins TRBV5-1 and TRBJ2-1, with 13 bases that match TRBD2. Trimming at V came to 4 bases and at J to 0 bases, leaving 4 bases not matched to a gene. CDR1 SGHRS and CDR2 YFSETQ come from the germline V gene. The CDR3 consists of 17 residues. This CDR3 reads CASSTSGRVTSYNEQFF. As DNA, the CDR3 is TGCGCCAGCAGCACTAGCGGGAGGGTAACCTCCTACAATGAGCAGTTCTTC.

This clonotype was counted a few times. The chain uses TRBV24-1 and TRBJ2-5; 7 positions match TRBD1. The CDR3 sequence is 11 residues long. J was trimmed by 5 bases and V by 9 bases; bases with no gene match: 2. The germline gives CDR1 KGHDR, CDR2 SFDVKD. CDR3 region: CATGTVETQYF. The CDR3 coding sequence is TGTGCCACCGGGACAGTGGAGACCCAGTACTTC.

J is TRBJ2-1 and V is TRBV7-6; D might be TRBD2 (6 bases). In germline, CDR1 is SGHVS, CDR2 FNYEAQ. There are 15 residues in the CDR3. V gave up 0 bases and J gave up 6 bases, with 12 bases separating them. CDR3 nucleotides: TGTGCCAGCAGCTTAGCGGCGGGGAGATCCAATGAGCAGTTCTTC. It encodes CASSLAAGRSNEQFF.

There are many counts of this clonotype. This chain uses TRBV14 with TRBJ2-1; perhaps TRBD2 as D (6 bases). Germline loops: CDR1 SGHDN, CDR2 FVKESK. The CDR3 consists of 15 residues. V shed 2 bases and J shed 8 bases, with 16 bases lying between them. CDR3 nucleotide sequence: TGTGCCAGCAGCCAATACTCAGGGACTTTGGATGAGCAGTTCTTC. Amino acid sequence: CASSQYSGTLDEQFF.